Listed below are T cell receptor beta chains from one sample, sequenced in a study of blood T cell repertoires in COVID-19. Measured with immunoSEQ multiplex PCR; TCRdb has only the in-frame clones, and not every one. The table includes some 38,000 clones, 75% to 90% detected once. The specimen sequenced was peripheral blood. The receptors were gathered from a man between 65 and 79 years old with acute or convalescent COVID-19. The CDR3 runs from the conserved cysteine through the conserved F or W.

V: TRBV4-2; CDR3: CASSQPSGAYEQYF
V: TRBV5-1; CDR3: CASCLSGSNTEAFF
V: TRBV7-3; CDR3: CASSRPEGQSNEQFF
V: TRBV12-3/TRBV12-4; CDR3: CASTPTGQETQYF
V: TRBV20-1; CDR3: CSASVRAGAETQYF
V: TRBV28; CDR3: CASSFWGTGERGQYF
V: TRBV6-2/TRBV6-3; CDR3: CASSFRPYSPGQPQHF
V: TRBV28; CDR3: CASSFWGTGDRGQYF
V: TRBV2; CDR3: CATRRREVGTDTQYF
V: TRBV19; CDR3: CASSRMAGSSYNEQFF
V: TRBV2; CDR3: CATSDREGTDTQYF
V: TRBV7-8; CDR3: CASSLGMGAGQPQHF
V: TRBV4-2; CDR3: CASSQGYRYTGGSGELFF
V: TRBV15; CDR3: CATGRIEGSSGRGVFGEQFF
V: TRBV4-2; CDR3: CASSQAHSTNSYGYTF
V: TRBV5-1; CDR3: CASSRKTGWSTGELFF